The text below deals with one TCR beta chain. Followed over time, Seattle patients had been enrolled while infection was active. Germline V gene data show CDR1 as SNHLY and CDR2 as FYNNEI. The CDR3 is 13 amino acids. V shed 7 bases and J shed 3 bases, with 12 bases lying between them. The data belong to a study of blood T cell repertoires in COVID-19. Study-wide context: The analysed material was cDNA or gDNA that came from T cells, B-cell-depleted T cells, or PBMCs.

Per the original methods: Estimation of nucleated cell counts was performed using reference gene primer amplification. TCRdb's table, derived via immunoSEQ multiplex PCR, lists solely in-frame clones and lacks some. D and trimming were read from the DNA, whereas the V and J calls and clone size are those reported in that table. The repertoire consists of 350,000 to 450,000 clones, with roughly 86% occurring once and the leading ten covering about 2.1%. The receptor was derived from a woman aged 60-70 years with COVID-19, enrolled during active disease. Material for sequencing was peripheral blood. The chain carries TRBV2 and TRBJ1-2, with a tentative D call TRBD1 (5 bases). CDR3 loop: CASKGSRDYGYTF. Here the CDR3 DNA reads TGTGCCAGCAAGGGTAGCAGGGACTATGGCTACACCTTC.